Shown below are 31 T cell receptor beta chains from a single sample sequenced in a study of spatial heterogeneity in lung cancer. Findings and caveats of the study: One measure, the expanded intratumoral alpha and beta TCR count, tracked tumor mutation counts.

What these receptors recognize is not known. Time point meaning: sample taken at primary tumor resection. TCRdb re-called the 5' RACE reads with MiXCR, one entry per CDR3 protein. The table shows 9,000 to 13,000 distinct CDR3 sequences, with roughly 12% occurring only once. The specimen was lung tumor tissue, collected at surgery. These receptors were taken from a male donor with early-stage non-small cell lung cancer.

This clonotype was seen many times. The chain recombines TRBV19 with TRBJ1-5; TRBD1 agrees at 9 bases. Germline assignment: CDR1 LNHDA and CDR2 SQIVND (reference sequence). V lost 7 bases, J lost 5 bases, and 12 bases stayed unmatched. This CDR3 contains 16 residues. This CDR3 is CASIQRGDREYQPQHF. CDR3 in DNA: TGTGCCAGTATCCAGAGGGGGGACAGGGAATATCAGCCCCAGCATTTT.

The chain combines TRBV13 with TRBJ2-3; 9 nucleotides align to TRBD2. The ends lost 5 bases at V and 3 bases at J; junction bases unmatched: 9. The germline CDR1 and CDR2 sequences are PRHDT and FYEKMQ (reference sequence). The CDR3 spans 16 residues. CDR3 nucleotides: TGTGCCAGCAGCCCCTTAGCGGGGGCGGGAACAGATACGCAGTATTTT. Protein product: CASSPLAGAGTDTQYF.

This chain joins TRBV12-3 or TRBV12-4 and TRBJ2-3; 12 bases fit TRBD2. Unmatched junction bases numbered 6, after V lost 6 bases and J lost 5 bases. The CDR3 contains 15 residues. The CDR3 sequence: CASSRTSGNQDTQYF. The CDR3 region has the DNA TGTGCCAGCAGCCGGACTAGCGGGAACCAAGATACGCAGTATTTT.

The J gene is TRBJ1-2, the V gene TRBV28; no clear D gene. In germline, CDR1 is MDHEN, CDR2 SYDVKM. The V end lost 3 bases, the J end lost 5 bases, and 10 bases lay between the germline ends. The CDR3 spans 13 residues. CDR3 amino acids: CASSLNPNYGYTF. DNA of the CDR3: TGTGCCAGCAGTTTGAACCCGAATTATGGCTACACCTTC.

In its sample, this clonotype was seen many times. The DNA of the CDR3 is TGTGCCAGCAGGAGCAGGACAGGGCTATCTTACGAGCAGTACTTC. This translates into CASRSRTGLSYEQYF. The gene calls are TRBV6-5 and TRBJ2-7; 8 bases agree with TRBD1. This CDR3 comprises 15 residues. CDR1 is MNHEY, CDR2 SVGAGI, per germline. V gave up 6 bases and J gave up 4 bases; unmatched junction bases: 11.

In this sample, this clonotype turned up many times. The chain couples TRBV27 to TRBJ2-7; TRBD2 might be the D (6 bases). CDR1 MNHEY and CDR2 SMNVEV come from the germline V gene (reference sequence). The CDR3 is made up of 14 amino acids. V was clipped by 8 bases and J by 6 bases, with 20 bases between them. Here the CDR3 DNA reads TGTGCCAGCGCATCACGGGGACTGGTACGCGAGCAGTACTTC. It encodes CASASRGLVREQYF.

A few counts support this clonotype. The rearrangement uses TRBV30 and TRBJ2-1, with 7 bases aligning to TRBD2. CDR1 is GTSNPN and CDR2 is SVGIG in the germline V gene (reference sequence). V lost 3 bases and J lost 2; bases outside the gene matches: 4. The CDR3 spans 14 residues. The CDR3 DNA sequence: TGTGCCTGGAGAAGAGCGGGGACCTACAATGAGCAGTTCTTC. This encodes CAWRRAGTYNEQFF.

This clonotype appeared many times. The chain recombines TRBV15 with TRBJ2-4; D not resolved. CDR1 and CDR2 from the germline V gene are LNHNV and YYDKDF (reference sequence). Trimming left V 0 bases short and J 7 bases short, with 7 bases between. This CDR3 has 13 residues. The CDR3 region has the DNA TGTGCCACCAGCAGAGATGAAAAGAACATTCAGTACTTC. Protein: CATSRDEKNIQYF.

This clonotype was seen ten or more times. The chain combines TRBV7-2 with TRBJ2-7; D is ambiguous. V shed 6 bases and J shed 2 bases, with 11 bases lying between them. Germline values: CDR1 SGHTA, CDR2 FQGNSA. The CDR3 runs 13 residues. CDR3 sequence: CASRPGRTYEQYF. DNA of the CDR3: TGTGCCAGCAGACCCGGCCGAACCTACGAGCAGTACTTC.

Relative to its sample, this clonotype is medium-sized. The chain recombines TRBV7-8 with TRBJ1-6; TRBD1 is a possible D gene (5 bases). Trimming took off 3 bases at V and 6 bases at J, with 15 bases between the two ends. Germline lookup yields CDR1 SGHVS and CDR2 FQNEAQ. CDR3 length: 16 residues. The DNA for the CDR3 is TGTGCCAGCAGCTTCGGGGCGATCGCGATTAATTCACCCCTCCACTTT. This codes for CASSFGAIAINSPLHF.

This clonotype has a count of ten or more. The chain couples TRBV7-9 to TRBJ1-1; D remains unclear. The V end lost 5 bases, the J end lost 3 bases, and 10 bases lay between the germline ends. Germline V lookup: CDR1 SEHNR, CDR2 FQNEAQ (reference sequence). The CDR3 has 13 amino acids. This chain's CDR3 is CASSIGPDTEAFF. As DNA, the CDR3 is TGTGCCAGCAGCATCGGGCCCGACACTGAAGCTTTCTTT.

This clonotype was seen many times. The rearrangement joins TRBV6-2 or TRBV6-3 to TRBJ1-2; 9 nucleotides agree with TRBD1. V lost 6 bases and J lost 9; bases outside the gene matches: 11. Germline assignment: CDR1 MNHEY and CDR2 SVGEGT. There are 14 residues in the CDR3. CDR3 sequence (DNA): TGTGCCAGCAGGCCACCGGGACAGGGTCGAAGCTACACCTTC. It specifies CASRPPGQGRSYTF.

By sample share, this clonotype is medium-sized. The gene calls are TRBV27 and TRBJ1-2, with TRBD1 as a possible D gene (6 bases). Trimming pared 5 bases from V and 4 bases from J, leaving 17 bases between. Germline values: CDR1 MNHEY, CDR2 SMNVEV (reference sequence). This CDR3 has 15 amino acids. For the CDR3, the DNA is TGTGCCAGCAGTCCCAAACCCGACAGGCTCTATGGCTACACCTTC. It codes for CASSPKPDRLYGYTF.

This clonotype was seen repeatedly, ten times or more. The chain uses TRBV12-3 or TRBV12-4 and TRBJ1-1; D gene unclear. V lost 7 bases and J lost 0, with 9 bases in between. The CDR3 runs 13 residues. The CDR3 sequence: CASTDLMNTEAFF. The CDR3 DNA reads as TGTGCCAGCACCGACCTAATGAACACTGAAGCTTTCTTT.

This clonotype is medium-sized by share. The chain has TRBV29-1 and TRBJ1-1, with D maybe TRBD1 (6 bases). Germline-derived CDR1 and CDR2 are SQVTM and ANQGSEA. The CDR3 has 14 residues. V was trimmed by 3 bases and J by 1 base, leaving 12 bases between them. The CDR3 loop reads CSVEWQGRNTEAFF. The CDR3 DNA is TGCAGCGTTGAGTGGCAGGGGAGGAACACTGAAGCTTTCTTT.

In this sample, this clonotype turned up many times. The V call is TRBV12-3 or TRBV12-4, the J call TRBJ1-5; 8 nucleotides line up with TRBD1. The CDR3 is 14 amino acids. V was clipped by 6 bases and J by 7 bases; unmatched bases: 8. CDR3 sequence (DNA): TGTGCCAGCAGACTGCCCGGGACAGGCCAGCCCCAGCATTTT. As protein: CASRLPGTGQPQHF.

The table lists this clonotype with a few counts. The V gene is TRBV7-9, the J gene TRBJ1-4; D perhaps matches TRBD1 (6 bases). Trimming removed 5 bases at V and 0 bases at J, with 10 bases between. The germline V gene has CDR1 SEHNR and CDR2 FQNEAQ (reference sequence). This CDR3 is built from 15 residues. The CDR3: CASSGDIATNEKLFF. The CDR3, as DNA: TGTGCCAGCAGCGGGGACATTGCAACTAATGAAAAACTGTTTTTT. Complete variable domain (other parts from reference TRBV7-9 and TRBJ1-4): DTGVSQNPRHKITKRGQNVTFRCDPISEHNRLYWYRQTLGQGPEFLTYFQNEAQLEKSRLLSDRFSAERPKGSFSTLEIQRTEQGDSAMYLCASSGDIATNEKLFFGSGTQLSVL.

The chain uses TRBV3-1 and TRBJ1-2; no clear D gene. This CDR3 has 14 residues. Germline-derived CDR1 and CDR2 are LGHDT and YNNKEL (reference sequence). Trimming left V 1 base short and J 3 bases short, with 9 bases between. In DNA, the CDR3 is TGTGCCAGCAGCCAAGTTCCAGATTACTATGGCTACACCTTC. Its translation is CASSQVPDYYGYTF.

CDR3 protein: CASSRGLAGGYTF. The DNA for the CDR3 is TGTGCCAGCAGCCGAGGACTAGCTGGTGGCTACACCTTC. The V call is TRBV3-1, the J call TRBJ1-2; no reliable D call. The CDR3 is 13 amino acids. Trimming removed 4 bases at V and 7 bases at J, with 13 bases between. Germline V gene lookup returns CDR1 LGHDT and CDR2 YNNKEL (reference sequence).

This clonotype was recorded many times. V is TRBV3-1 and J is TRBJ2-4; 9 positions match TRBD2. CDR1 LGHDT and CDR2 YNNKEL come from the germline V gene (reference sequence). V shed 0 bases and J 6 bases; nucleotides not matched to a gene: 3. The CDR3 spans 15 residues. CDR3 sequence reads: CASSQERSGRNIQYF. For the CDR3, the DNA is TGTGCCAGCAGCCAAGAACGTAGCGGGAGAAACATTCAGTACTTC.

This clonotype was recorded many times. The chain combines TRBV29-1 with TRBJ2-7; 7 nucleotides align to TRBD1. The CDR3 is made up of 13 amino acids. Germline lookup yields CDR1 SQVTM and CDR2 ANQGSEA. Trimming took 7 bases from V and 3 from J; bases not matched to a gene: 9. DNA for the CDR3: TGCAGCGGGGCCCAGGGGGTACACTACGAGCAGTACTTC. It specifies CSGAQGVHYEQYF.

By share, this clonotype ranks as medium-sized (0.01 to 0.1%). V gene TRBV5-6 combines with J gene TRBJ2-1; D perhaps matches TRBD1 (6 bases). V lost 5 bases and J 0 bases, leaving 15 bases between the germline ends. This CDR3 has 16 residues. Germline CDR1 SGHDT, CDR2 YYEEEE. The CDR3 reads CASRKDRSLSYNEQFF. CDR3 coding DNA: TGTGCCAGCAGAAAAGACAGGAGCCTCTCCTACAATGAGCAGTTCTTC.

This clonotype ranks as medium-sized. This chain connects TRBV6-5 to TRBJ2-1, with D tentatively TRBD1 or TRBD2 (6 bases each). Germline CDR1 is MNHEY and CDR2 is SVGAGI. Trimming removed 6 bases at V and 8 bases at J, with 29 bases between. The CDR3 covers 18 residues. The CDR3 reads CASRGGEVPSAGFHEQFF. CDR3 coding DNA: TGTGCCAGCAGAGGGGGTGAGGTACCCTCGGCGGGATTCCATGAGCAGTTCTTC.

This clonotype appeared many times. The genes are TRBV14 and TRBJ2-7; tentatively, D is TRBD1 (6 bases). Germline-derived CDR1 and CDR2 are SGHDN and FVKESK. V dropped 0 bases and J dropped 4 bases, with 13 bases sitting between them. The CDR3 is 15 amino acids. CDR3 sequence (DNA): TGTGCCAGCAGCCAAGATGCAGGGGAAACGTACGAGCAGTACTTC. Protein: CASSQDAGETYEQYF.

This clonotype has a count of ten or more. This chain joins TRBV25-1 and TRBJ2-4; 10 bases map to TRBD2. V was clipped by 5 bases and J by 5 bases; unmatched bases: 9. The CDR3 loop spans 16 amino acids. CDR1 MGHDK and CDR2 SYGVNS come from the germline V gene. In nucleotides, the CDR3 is TGTGCCAGCAGTAAGCGGGAGGGCCTAGGGGAAAACATTCAGTACTTC. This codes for CASSKREGLGENIQYF. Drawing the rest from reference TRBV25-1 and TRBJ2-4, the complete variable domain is EADIYQTPRYLVIGTGKKITLECSQTMGHDKMYWYQQDPGMELHLIHYSYGVNSTEKGDLSSESTVSRIRTEHFPLTLESARPSHTSQYLCASSKREGLGENIQYFGAGTRLSVL.

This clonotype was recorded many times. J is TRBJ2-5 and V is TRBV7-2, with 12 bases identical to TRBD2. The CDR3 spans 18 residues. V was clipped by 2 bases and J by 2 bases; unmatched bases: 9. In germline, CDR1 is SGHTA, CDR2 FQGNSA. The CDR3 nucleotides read TGTGCCAGCAGCTTAAGTGGGCTAGCGGGAGGGGAGCAAGAGACCCAGTACTTC. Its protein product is CASSLSGLAGGEQETQYF.

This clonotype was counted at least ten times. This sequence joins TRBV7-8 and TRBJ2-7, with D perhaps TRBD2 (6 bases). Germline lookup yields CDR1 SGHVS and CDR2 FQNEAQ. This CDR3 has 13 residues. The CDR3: CATSYGSDYEQYF. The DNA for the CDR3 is TGTGCTACGAGTTACGGGAGCGACTACGAGCAGTACTTC.

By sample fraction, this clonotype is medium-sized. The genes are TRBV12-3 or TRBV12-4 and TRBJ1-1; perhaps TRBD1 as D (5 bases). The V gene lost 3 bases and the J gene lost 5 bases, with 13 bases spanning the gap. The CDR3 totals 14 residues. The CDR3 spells CASSLGVRFTEAFF. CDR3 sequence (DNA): TGTGCCAGCAGTTTGGGGGTTCGGTTTACTGAAGCTTTCTTT.

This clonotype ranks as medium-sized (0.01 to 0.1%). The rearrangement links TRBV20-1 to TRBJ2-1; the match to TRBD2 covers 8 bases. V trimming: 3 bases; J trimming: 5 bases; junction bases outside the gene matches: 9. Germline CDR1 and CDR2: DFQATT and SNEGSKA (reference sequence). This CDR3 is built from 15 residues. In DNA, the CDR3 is TGCAGTGCTAGCGGGAGGGTCGAGGCCGACAATGAGCAGTTCTTC. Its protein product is CSASGRVEADNEQFF.

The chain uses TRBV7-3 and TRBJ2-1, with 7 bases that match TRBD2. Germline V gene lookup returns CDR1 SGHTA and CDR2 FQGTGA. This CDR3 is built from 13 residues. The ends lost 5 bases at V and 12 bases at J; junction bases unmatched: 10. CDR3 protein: CASSPRGEGGQFF. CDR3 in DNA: TGTGCCAGCAGCCCCCGCGGGGAGGGAGGGCAGTTCTTC.

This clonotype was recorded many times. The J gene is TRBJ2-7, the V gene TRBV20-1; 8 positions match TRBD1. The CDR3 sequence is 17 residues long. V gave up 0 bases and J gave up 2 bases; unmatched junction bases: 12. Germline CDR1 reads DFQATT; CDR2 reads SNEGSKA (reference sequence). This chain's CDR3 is CSARDPRTGIGAYEQYF. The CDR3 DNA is TGCAGTGCTAGAGATCCCAGGACAGGGATAGGGGCCTACGAGCAGTACTTC.